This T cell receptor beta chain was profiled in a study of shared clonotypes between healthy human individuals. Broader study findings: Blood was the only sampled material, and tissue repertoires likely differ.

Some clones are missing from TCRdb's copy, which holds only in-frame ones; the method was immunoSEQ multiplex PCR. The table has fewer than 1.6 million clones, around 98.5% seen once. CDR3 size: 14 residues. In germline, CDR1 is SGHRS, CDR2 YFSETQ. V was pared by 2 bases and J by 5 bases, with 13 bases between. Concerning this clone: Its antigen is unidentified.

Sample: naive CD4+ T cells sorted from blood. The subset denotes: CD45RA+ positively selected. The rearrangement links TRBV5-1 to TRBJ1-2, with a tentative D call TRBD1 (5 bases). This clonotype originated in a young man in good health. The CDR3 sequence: CASSLKGENYGYTF. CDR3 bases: TGCGCCAGCAGCTTAAAAGGGGAGAATTATGGCTACACCTTC. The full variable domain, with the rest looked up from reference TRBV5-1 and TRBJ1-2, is KAGVTQTPRYLIKTRGQQVTLSCSPISGHRSVSWYQQTPGQGLQFLFEYFSETQRNKGNFPGRFSGRQFSNSRSEMNVSTLELGDSALYLCASSLKGENYGYTFGSGTRLTVV.